The 20 T cell receptor beta chains below were found in one sample sequenced in a study of T-cell memory formation after mild COVID-19. Using its own MiXCR run on the 5' RACE reads, TCRdb lists one record per CDR3 protein. The repertoire includes about 430,000 distinct CDR3 sequences, 24% of them detected once, and about 10% sits in the top ten. Sequenced sample: PBMCs or a T cell subset sorted from them (not recorded which). The receptors come from an adult woman who had mild COVID-19 (a few samples of this study predate the infection). Cell type and time point are not known.

DNA for the CDR3: TGCGCCAGCAGCCAAGATCGTTATCAGGAGACCCAGTACTTC. It yields the protein CASSQDRYQETQYF. The chain is built from TRBV4-1 and TRBJ2-5; D gene unclear. The V gene lost 0 bases and the J gene lost 5 bases, with 10 bases spanning the gap. The CDR3 runs to 14 residues. Germline values: CDR1 MGHRA, CDR2 YSYEKL.

This clonotype was detected a few times. This sequence joins TRBV6-5 and TRBJ2-5; D remains unclear. The CDR3 extends over 14 amino acids. Germline V gives CDR1 MNHEY, CDR2 SVGAGI. V shed 0 bases and J shed 2 bases, with 7 bases lying between them. CDR3 sequence (DNA): TGTGCCAGCAGTTACTCGTCGGCTCAAGAGACCCAGTACTTC. Encoded protein: CASSYSSAQETQYF.

This chain uses TRBV5-1 with TRBJ2-7; weak D call: TRBD2 (5 bases). The germline V gene has CDR1 SGHRS and CDR2 YFSETQ. This CDR3 spans 16 amino acids. V lost 4 bases to trimming and J lost 1 base, with 18 bases between them. As DNA, the CDR3 is TGCGCCAGCAGCCCCTCCGGGATTTCTACTTCCTACGAGCAGTACTTC. Translated: CASSPSGISTSYEQYF.

CDR3 sequence (DNA): TGTGCCAGCTCACCGAGGCGAGGGACTAGCGGGTACAATGAGCAGTTCTTC. It specifies CASSPRRGTSGYNEQFF. The rearrangement links TRBV18 to TRBJ2-1; TRBD2 aligns across 12 bases. The germline CDR1 and CDR2 sequences are KGHSH and LQKENI. V gave up 3 bases and J gave up 4 bases; unmatched junction bases: 7. The CDR3 has 17 amino acids.

This clonotype occurred a few times. CDR3 in DNA: TGTGCCAGCAGCAAGGGACTTTTCGACGAGCAGTACTTC. This sequence encodes CASSKGLFDEQYF. The chain has TRBV7-2 and TRBJ2-7; TRBD2 might be the D (6 bases). The length of the CDR3 is 13 residues. Trimming took off 5 bases at V and 5 bases at J, with 13 bases between the two ends. Per germline, CDR1 SGHTA and CDR2 FQGNSA.

The chain employs TRBV12-3 or TRBV12-4 and TRBJ2-1, with TRBD2 matching over 13 bases. The CDR3 consists of 16 residues. The ends lost 6 bases at V and 3 bases at J; junction bases unmatched: 5. Written as DNA, the CDR3 is TGTGCCAGCAGGTCCGGGACTAGCGGGAACTACAATGAGCAGTTCTTC. The encoded protein is CASRSGTSGNYNEQFF.

The sample holds a few counts of this clonotype. The chain is built from TRBV7-3 and TRBJ2-5; possibly TRBD1 for D (6 bases). CDR3 size: 15 residues. Trimming removed 0 bases at V and 5 bases at J, with 13 bases between. From germline, CDR1 is SGHTA and CDR2 FQGTGA. This CDR3 is CASSLTLTRGETQYF. For the CDR3, the DNA is TGTGCCAGCAGCTTAACGCTCACTAGGGGGGAGACCCAGTACTTC.

This clonotype has more than one count but fewer than ten. The rearrangement links TRBV7-3 to TRBJ2-1; 9 bases fit TRBD2. With 1 base clipped from V and 1 base from J, the junction kept 8 bases outside the gene matches. CDR3 length equals 18 residues. Germline CDR1 reads SGHTA; CDR2 reads FQGTGA. The CDR3 DNA reads TGTGCCAGCAGCTTAATGTGGCGGGAGGGCCGGTCCTACAATGAGCAGTTCTTC. Translating it yields CASSLMWREGRSYNEQFF.

This clonotype was picked up a small number of times. The chain uses TRBV28 and TRBJ2-7; TRBD2 aligns across 8 bases. Germline trimming cut 5 bases from V and 5 bases from J; bases unmatched to any gene: 8. The CDR3 is 14 amino acids. Germline CDR1 reads MDHEN; CDR2 reads SYDVKM. The CDR3, as DNA: TGTGCCAGCAGTCCTCGGGGGGGATTCCACGAGCAGTACTTC. It codes for CASSPRGGFHEQYF.

V usage is TRBV20-1 and J usage is TRBJ2-1, with D possibly TRBD1 on 6 matching bases. Germline-derived CDR1 and CDR2 are DFQATT and SNEGSKA (reference sequence). This CDR3 comprises 15 residues. V gave up 3 bases and J gave up 0 bases, with 12 bases separating them. CDR3 bases: TGCAGTGCTAGCCCGGACAGCGGCTCCTACAATGAGCAGTTCTTC. Residues: CSASPDSGSYNEQFF.

The chain carries TRBV12-3 or TRBV12-4 and TRBJ2-1; possibly TRBD1 for D (6 bases). This CDR3 comprises 12 residues. V was shortened by 5 bases and J by 6 bases, with 8 bases between the two germline ends. CDR3 nucleotides: TGTGCCAGCAGTCAGACAGGCAATGAGCAGTTCTTC. Translation: CASSQTGNEQFF.

This clonotype was picked up many times. The chain carries TRBV7-9 and TRBJ1-1; D remains ambiguous. The CDR3 runs 13 residues. Germline-derived CDR1 and CDR2 are SEHNR and FQNEAQ (reference sequence). V lost 4 bases to trimming and J lost 1 base, with 7 bases between them. The CDR3 sequence is CASSSRRNTEAFF. The CDR3 DNA follows: TGTGCCAGCAGCTCCCGGCGGAACACTGAAGCTTTCTTT. Complete variable domain (other parts from reference TRBV7-9 and TRBJ1-1): DTGVSQNPRHKITKRGQNVTFRCDPISEHNRLYWYRQTLGQGPEFLTYFQNEAQLEKSRLLSDRFSAERPKGSFSTLEIQRTEQGDSAMYLCASSSRRNTEAFFGQGTRLTVV.

The V and J genes are TRBV14 and TRBJ1-1; D is uncertain. The V end lost 2 bases, the J end lost 4 bases, and 8 bases lay between the germline ends. CDR3 length: 13 residues. The germline CDR1 and CDR2 sequences are SGHDN and FVKESK. In DNA form, the CDR3 reads TGTGCCAGCAGCCAATGGGAGGGCACTGAAGCTTTCTTT. Translated: CASSQWEGTEAFF.

This chain connects TRBV29-1 to TRBJ2-7; 9 bases match TRBD2. Germline CDR1 and CDR2: SQVTM and ANQGSEA. This CDR3 has 14 residues. J gave up 3 bases and V 7 bases, and 10 bases lay outside the gene matches. CDR3 protein: CSAQGAGGVYEQYF. The CDR3 bases are TGCAGCGCACAAGGGGCGGGAGGGGTCTACGAGCAGTACTTC.

This chain links TRBV9 with TRBJ2-7, with TRBD1 as a possible D gene (5 bases). Germline lookup yields CDR1 SGDLS and CDR2 YYNGEE. This CDR3 has 13 residues. Trimming removed 1 base at V and 5 bases at J, with 10 bases between. The CDR3 sequence: CASSVQGLDEQYF. The DNA for the CDR3 is TGTGCCAGCAGCGTACAGGGTCTGGACGAGCAGTACTTC.

The chain recombines TRBV11-3 with TRBJ2-4; D is ambiguous. The germline V gene has CDR1 SGHNT and CDR2 YENEEA. Deletions cut 1 base from V and 0 bases from J, with 16 bases between. The CDR3 loop spans 18 amino acids. DNA of the CDR3: TGTGCCAGCAGCTTAGGTTCCGGAAGACCACTAGCCAAAAACATTCAGTACTTC. It specifies CASSLGSGRPLAKNIQYF.

V gene TRBV12-3 or TRBV12-4 combines with J gene TRBJ2-7; D is unclear. The CDR3 extends over 12 amino acids. Trimming stripped 5 bases from V and 0 bases from J, with 5 bases between. CDR3: CASSAASYEQYF. Written as DNA, the CDR3 is TGTGCCAGCAGTGCGGCCTCCTACGAGCAGTACTTC.

This clonotype has just a few counts. V usage is TRBV5-6 and J usage is TRBJ2-7; no clear D. This CDR3 is built from 12 residues. The germline V gene has CDR1 SGHDT and CDR2 YYEEEE. V was clipped by 3 bases and J by 2 bases, with 6 bases between them. CDR3 amino acids: CASSSEAYEQYF. CDR3 DNA: TGTGCCAGCAGCTCCGAGGCCTACGAGCAGTACTTC.

The chain employs TRBV18 and TRBJ2-5; 7 nucleotides line up with TRBD1. The CDR3 totals 14 residues. V gave up 6 bases and J gave up 5 bases; unmatched junction bases: 9. Germline V gives CDR1 KGHSH, CDR2 LQKENI. CDR3 residues: CASSQQGLRETQYF. CDR3 nucleotide sequence: TGTGCCAGCTCGCAACAGGGGTTACGGGAGACCCAGTACTTC.

The chain is built from TRBV29-1 and TRBJ2-1, with D unclear. The length of the CDR3 is 11 residues. V was cut by 2 bases and J by 8 bases, with 7 bases left in between. Germline V CDR1 and CDR2: SQVTM, ANQGSEA. The CDR3 here is CSVETVHEQFF. The DNA for the CDR3 is TGCAGCGTTGAAACTGTTCATGAGCAGTTCTTC.